These 18 T cell receptor beta chains share one sample of origin, sequenced in a study of blood T cell repertoires in COVID-19. The data were produced by immunoSEQ multiplex PCR, yet TCRdb's version contains in-frame clones alone and is incomplete. The table has 120,000 to 150,000 clones, roughly 88% seen once. Source material: peripheral blood. The receptors originated from a woman between 45 and 60 years old in a cohort sampled during active or convalescent COVID-19.

The rearrangement uses TRBV15 and TRBJ1-2; weak D call: TRBD1 (6 bases). The ends were cut back, 8 bases at V and 6 bases at J, with 10 bases in the middle. Germline CDR1 is LNHNV and CDR2 is YYDKDF (reference sequence). There are 11 residues in the CDR3. CDR3 region: CATRGQNGYTF. Written as DNA, the CDR3 is TGTGCCACCCGTGGACAGAATGGCTACACCTTC. Together with reference TRBV15 and TRBJ1-2, the CDR3 gives the full variable domain: DAMVIQNPRYQVTQFGKPVTLSCSQTLNHNVMYWYQQKSSQAPKLLFHYYDKDFNNEADTPDNFQSRRPNTSFCFLDIRSPGLGDTAMYLCATRGQNGYTFGSGTRLTVV.

The chain joins TRBV7-2 to TRBJ1-3; D remains unclear. Trimming took 5 bases from V and 0 from J, leaving 5 bases between them. The length of the CDR3 is 13 residues. The germline V gene encodes CDR1 SGHTA and CDR2 FQGNSA. As DNA, the CDR3 is TGTGCCAGCAGCCGTTCCTCTGGAAACACCATATATTTT. Residues: CASSRSSGNTIYF.

V is TRBV29-1 and J is TRBJ1-1, with a possible D match to TRBD1 (6 bases). V lost 0 bases and J lost 7, with 9 bases in between. Germline CDR1 SQVTM, CDR2 ANQGSEA. The CDR3 has 12 residues. The CDR3 DNA follows: TGCAGCGTTGAAGACAGGGACATTGAAGCTTTCTTT. Residues: CSVEDRDIEAFF.

The gene calls are TRBV5-1 and TRBJ1-1; 8 bases are shared with TRBD1. The J segment lost 2 bases and the V segment lost 4 bases, leaving 10 bases of the junction unmatched. The CDR3 is 16 amino acids. CDR1 and CDR2 from the germline V gene are SGHRS and YFSETQ. This CDR3 is CASSGPGQVTNTEAFF. CDR3 in DNA: TGCGCCAGCAGCGGACCGGGACAGGTGACTAACACTGAAGCTTTCTTT.

This clone came up a few times. The V and J genes are TRBV3-1 (or the pseudogene TRBV3-2) and TRBJ1-2; 7 bases agree with TRBD1. Trimming at V came to 0 bases and at J to 4 bases, leaving 2 bases not matched to a gene. Germline V CDR1 and CDR2: LGHDT, YNNKEL (reference sequence). CDR3 length: 14 amino acids. CDR3 loop: CASSQDPGGYGYTF. The CDR3 nucleotides are TGTGCCAGCAGCCAAGATCCAGGGGGCTATGGCTACACCTTC.

This rearrangement joins TRBV10-3 to TRBJ1-2; possibly TRBD1 for D (5 bases). The length of the CDR3 is 16 residues. In germline, CDR1 is ENHRY, CDR2 SYGVKD. Trimming stripped 2 bases from V and 8 bases from J, with 21 bases between. The CDR3 loop is CAISEKQMTAPEGYTF. The CDR3 nucleotides are TGTGCCATCAGTGAGAAGCAAATGACAGCGCCAGAAGGCTACACCTTC.

In its sample, this clone was seen once. J is TRBJ1-1 and V is TRBV30, with 7 bases lining up with TRBD1. Unmatched junction bases numbered 8, after V lost 3 bases and J lost 1 base. CDR1 is GTSNPN and CDR2 is SVGIG in the germline V gene (reference sequence). There are 15 residues in the CDR3. For the CDR3, the DNA is TGTGCCTGGAGACCTAAGGGGGCCAAGAACACTGAAGCTTTCTTT. Translated, it gives CAWRPKGAKNTEAFF.

This clone appeared once. The chain has TRBV3-1 (or the pseudogene TRBV3-2) and TRBJ1-2; 8 bases line up with TRBD1. The V gene end was trimmed by 2 bases and the J gene end by 5 bases; junction bases not matched to a gene: 7. This CDR3 is 15 amino acids long. Germline-derived CDR1 and CDR2 are LGHDT and YNNKEL (reference sequence). DNA for the CDR3: TGTGCCAGCAGCCAACTACAGGGGGTGTCGTATGGCTACACCTTC. Its translation: CASSQLQGVSYGYTF.

The genes are TRBV3-1 (or the pseudogene TRBV3-2) and TRBJ2-5; 9 bases fit TRBD2. Germline V gene sequence: CDR1 LGHDT, CDR2 YNNKEL (reference sequence). J gave up 5 bases and V 2 bases, and 6 bases lay outside the gene matches. The CDR3 has 15 residues. The CDR3 region is CASSQRRGGPETQYF. CDR3 coding DNA: TGTGCCAGCAGCCAAAGGCGGGGGGGCCCCGAGACCCAGTACTTC.

The V and J genes are TRBV5-1 and TRBJ1-1, with D possibly being TRBD1 (5 bases). The V gene lost 5 bases and the J gene lost 4 bases, with 12 bases spanning the gap. This CDR3 contains 13 residues. Germline CDR1 and CDR2: SGHRS and YFSETQ. Here the CDR3 reads CASRPIGGTEAFF. In DNA form, the CDR3 reads TGCGCCAGCAGACCGATCGGGGGCACTGAAGCTTTCTTT.

There are a few counts of this clone. The chain uses TRBV9 and TRBJ2-7; D is ambiguous. CDR3 length: 14 amino acids. Between the trimmed V and J ends, which lost 2 bases and 1 base, there was a span of 10 bases. CDR1 and CDR2 (germline): SGDLS, YYNGEE. CDR3 DNA: TGTGCCAGCAGCGTTTATGGCGGATCCTACGAGCAGTACTTC. Encoded protein: CASSVYGGSYEQYF.

The chain couples TRBV6-5 to TRBJ2-3; no reliable D call. Trimming stripped 0 bases from V and 6 bases from J, with 13 bases between. Germline-derived CDR1 and CDR2 are MNHEY and SVGAGI. The CDR3 totals 15 residues. The CDR3 loop is CASSYSRPGSDTQYF. The DNA of the CDR3 is TGTGCCAGCAGTTACTCGCGCCCCGGTAGTGATACGCAGTATTTT.

The V call is TRBV10-1, the J call TRBJ2-7; a weak D match, TRBD2 (6 bases). This CDR3 region has 13 residues. The germline gives CDR1 WNHNN, CDR2 SYGVQD (reference sequence). Trimming stripped 7 bases from V and 10 bases from J, with 20 bases between. The CDR3 coding sequence is TGCGCCAGCATCCCGGGACTCTCATCGTACCAGTACTTC. Its translation is CASIPGLSSYQYF.

This clone came up a few times. V and J are TRBV30 and TRBJ1-6; no clear D. The V gene's germline CDR1 is GTSNPN and CDR2 SVGIG (reference sequence). V was shortened by 0 bases and J by 0 bases, with 9 bases between the two germline ends. There are 16 residues in the CDR3. The CDR3 is CAWSVRGDSYNSPLHF. CDR3 sequence (DNA): TGTGCCTGGAGTGTACGCGGGGACTCCTATAATTCACCCCTCCACTTT.

This clone has just a few counts. The genes are TRBV4-3 and TRBJ2-1, with TRBD2 matching over 8 bases. Unmatched junction bases numbered 1, after V lost 0 bases and J lost 0 bases. CDR1 LGHNA and CDR2 YSLEER come from the germline V gene. The CDR3 loop spans 16 amino acids. CDR3 amino acids: CASSQDAGGSYNEQFF. The CDR3 bases are TGCGCCAGCAGCCAAGACGCGGGGGGCTCCTACAATGAGCAGTTCTTC.

A single count supports this clone. V is TRBV7-6 and J is TRBJ1-1; no clear D gene. V was shortened by 5 bases and J by 4 bases, with 17 bases between the two germline ends. Germline values: CDR1 SGHVS, CDR2 FNYEAQ. The CDR3 has 15 amino acids. The CDR3 DNA is TGTGCCAGCAGCCCCGGGGAGGATTACAGCACTGAAGCTTTCTTT. It specifies CASSPGEDYSTEAFF.

The CDR3 region is CASSLAGRAVEDTQYF. Written as DNA, the CDR3 is TGCGCCAGCAGCTTGGCGGGCAGGGCGGTTGAAGATACGCAGTATTTT. The rearrangement uses TRBV5-1 and TRBJ2-3; a weak D match, TRBD1 (5 bases). This CDR3 region has 16 residues. The germline V and J ends were trimmed by 0 bases and 5 bases, with 16 bases remaining between them. Germline lookup yields CDR1 SGHRS and CDR2 YFSETQ.

The rearrangement links TRBV2 to TRBJ2-3; 8 bases agree with TRBD2. Germline loops: CDR1 SNHLY, CDR2 FYNNEI. Germline trimming cut 8 bases from V and 1 base from J; bases unmatched to any gene: 5. This CDR3 is 14 amino acids long. The CDR3 nucleotides are TGTGCCAGCCTCGGGAGGGAAGGCACAGATACGCAGTATTTT. Translated: CASLGREGTDTQYF.